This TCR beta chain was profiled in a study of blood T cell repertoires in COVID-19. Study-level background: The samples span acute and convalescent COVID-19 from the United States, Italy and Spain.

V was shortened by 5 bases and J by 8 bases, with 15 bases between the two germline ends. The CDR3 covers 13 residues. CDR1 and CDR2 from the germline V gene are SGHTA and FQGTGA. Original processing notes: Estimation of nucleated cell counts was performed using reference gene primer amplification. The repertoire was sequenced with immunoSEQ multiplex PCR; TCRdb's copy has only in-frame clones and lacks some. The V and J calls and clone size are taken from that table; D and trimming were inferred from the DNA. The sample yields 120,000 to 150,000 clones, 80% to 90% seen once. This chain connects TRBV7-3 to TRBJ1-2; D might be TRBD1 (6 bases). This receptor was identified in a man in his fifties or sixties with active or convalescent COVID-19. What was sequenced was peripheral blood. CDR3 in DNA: TGTGCCAGCAGCGCGCACAGGGAGGGGGGCTACACCTTC. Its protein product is CASSAHREGGYTF.